The 20 T cell receptor beta chains given below trace back to one sample, sequenced in a study of spatial heterogeneity in lung cancer. Notes on the study in general: Mutation tallies in tumors tracked expanded intratumoral alpha and beta TCR counts.

No antigens are known for them. The sample's time point: sample taken at primary tumor resection. MiXCR was run by TCRdb on the 5' RACE reads, yielding one entry per CDR3 protein. The data contain about 23,000 distinct CDR3 sequences, about 6% of them seen just once; the ten biggest clones take up 10%. The sequences come from lung tumor tissue, collected at surgery. Receptors originate from a male donor with early-stage non-small cell lung cancer.

This clonotype has just a few counts. V is TRBV18 and J is TRBJ1-5; no clear D gene. The CDR3 sequence is 13 residues long. V dropped 6 bases and J dropped 0 bases, with 6 bases sitting between them. The V gene's germline CDR1 is KGHSH and CDR2 LQKENI. CDR3 in amino acids: CASSPYSNQPQHF. The CDR3 DNA follows: TGTGCCAGCTCCCCTTATAGCAATCAGCCCCAGCATTTT.

This clonotype was seen repeatedly, ten times or more. V is TRBV19 and J is TRBJ1-5, with 7 bases matching TRBD1. The length of the CDR3 is 17 residues. Per the germline V gene, CDR1 is LNHDA and CDR2 is SQIVND (reference sequence). V shed 0 bases, J shed 2 bases, and the junction held 7 bases outside the gene matches. The CDR3 sequence is CASSIDAGTAGNQPQHF. As DNA, the CDR3 is TGTGCCAGTAGTATAGATGCGGGGACAGCAGGCAATCAGCCCCAGCATTTT.

This clonotype was counted ten times or more. The chain recombines TRBV29-1 with TRBJ2-2, with D perhaps matching TRBD1 (5 bases). The germline gives CDR1 SQVTM, CDR2 ANQGSEA. V lost 5 bases to trimming and J lost 1 base, with 8 bases between them. The CDR3 has 13 residues. The CDR3 loop reads CSVQGVNTGELFF. The DNA of the CDR3 is TGCAGCGTTCAGGGCGTGAACACCGGGGAGCTGTTTTTT.

This clonotype was seen ten or more times. The chain recombines TRBV27 with TRBJ2-7, with D possibly TRBD1 on 6 matching bases. This CDR3 is built from 13 residues. V gave up 6 bases and J gave up 0 bases, with 9 bases separating them. Germline values: CDR1 MNHEY, CDR2 SMNVEV (reference sequence). The CDR3 here is CASRMGASYEQYF. The DNA for the CDR3 is TGTGCCAGCAGAATGGGGGCCTCCTACGAGCAGTACTTC.

This rearrangement joins TRBV18 to TRBJ2-7, with D hard to call. The V and J ends lost 2 bases and 6 bases respectively, with 8 bases between them. The CDR3 has 12 amino acids. Germline CDR1 KGHSH, CDR2 LQKENI. The CDR3 coding sequence is TGTGCCAGCTCACCAAATATAGGCGAGCAGTACTTC. Protein sequence: CASSPNIGEQYF. Drawing the rest from reference TRBV18 and TRBJ2-7, the complete variable domain is NAGVMQNPRHLVRRRGQEARLRCSPMKGHSHVYWYRQLPEEGLKFMVYLQKENIIDESGMPKERFSAEFPKEGPSILRIQQVVRGDSAAYFCASSPNIGEQYFGPGTRLTVT.

This clonotype was observed at least ten times. This rearrangement joins TRBV12-3 or TRBV12-4 to TRBJ1-5; D unresolved. The CDR3 runs 14 residues. Trimming cost V 7 bases and J 6 bases, with 16 bases left between them. DNA for the CDR3: TGTGCCAGCACCACTGTAAACCCCAGTCAGCCCCAGCATTTT. Translating gives CASTTVNPSQPQHF.

This clonotype occurred many times. This chain joins TRBV6-2 or TRBV6-3 and TRBJ2-5; D is unresolved. V was cut by 2 bases and J by 1 base, with 11 bases left in between. Germline lookup yields CDR1 MNHEY and CDR2 SVGEGT. This CDR3 region has 15 residues. The CDR3 nucleotides are TGTGCCAGCAGTTACGGGCGACCCACCCAAGAGACCCAGTACTTC. Its protein is CASSYGRPTQETQYF.

This clonotype was detected many times. This chain connects TRBV28 to TRBJ2-1; perhaps TRBD2 as D (5 bases). Trimming removed 3 bases from V and 7 bases from J, with 13 bases in between. The CDR3 extends over 14 amino acids. Germline loops: CDR1 MDHEN, CDR2 SYDVKM. In DNA form, the CDR3 reads TGTGCCAGCAGTTTCTTCGGGATAAGTAATGAGCAGTTCTTC. Amino acid sequence: CASSFFGISNEQFF.

In this sample, this clonotype turned up a few times. The rearrangement joins TRBV11-2 to TRBJ1-5, with no clear D. Germline V gives CDR1 SGHAT, CDR2 FQNNGV. The CDR3 contains 14 residues. V was trimmed by 0 bases and J by 6 bases, leaving 9 bases between them. The CDR3 is CASSLEGLGQPQHF. As DNA, the CDR3 is TGTGCCAGCAGCTTAGAGGGGTTGGGTCAGCCCCAGCATTTT. The whole variable domain, filled in from reference TRBV11-2 and TRBJ1-5, reads EAGVAQSPRYKIIEKRQSVAFWCNPISGHATLYWYQQILGQGPKLLIQFQNNGVVDDSQLPKDRFSAERLKGVDSTLKIQPAKLEDSAVYLCASSLEGLGQPQHFGDGTRLSIL.

The chain carries TRBV20-1 and TRBJ2-3, with 13 bases matching TRBD2. The germline V gene has CDR1 DFQATT and CDR2 SNEGSKA (reference sequence). This CDR3 spans 18 amino acids. Trimming took 3 bases from V and 1 from J; bases not matched to a gene: 10. For the CDR3, the DNA is TGCAGTGCTAGTCGGACTAGCGGGAGTAGGGAGGGCACAGATACGCAGTATTTT. It is translated as CSASRTSGSREGTDTQYF.

The sample holds many counts of this clonotype. The J gene is TRBJ1-2, the V gene TRBV19, with a possible D match to TRBD1 (6 bases). The V gene's germline CDR1 is LNHDA and CDR2 SQIVND (reference sequence). Trimming removed 8 bases at V and 0 bases at J, with 19 bases between. This CDR3 has 16 amino acids. The CDR3 nucleotides read TGTGCCAGTCAAAAGGATCGGGACATCCCTAACTATGGCTACACCTTC. This translates into CASQKDRDIPNYGYTF.

In DNA form, the CDR3 reads TGTGCCAGCAGCTTTAGGAGCCCCGACGGGAGGCAGCCCCAGCATTTT. Protein: CASSFRSPDGRQPQHF. The V call is TRBV7-2, the J call TRBJ1-5; no clear D gene. From germline, CDR1 is SGHTA and CDR2 FQGNSA. Between the trimmed V and J ends, which lost 3 bases and 7 bases, there was a span of 19 bases. The CDR3 sequence is 16 residues long.

This clonotype occurred many times. The chain is built from TRBV23-1 and TRBJ1-1; possibly TRBD1 for D (5 bases). TRBV23-1 is filed as an ORF, its function uncertain. V lost 2 bases and J 9 bases, leaving 10 bases between the germline ends. The CDR3 is 12 residues long. CDR3 loop: CASSQRGRKAFF. The CDR3 nucleotides are TGCGCCAGCAGTCAAAGGGGACGGAAAGCTTTCTTT.

There are many counts of this clonotype. V usage is TRBV5-1 and J usage is TRBJ2-3, with 7 bases matching TRBD2. Germline CDR1 is SGHRS and CDR2 is YFSETQ. Trimming cost V 1 base and J 5 bases; bases outside gene matches: 4. The CDR3 runs to 14 residues. The CDR3 nucleotides are TGCGCCAGCAGCTTGAGCGGGGCGAGAGATACGCAGTATTTT. Its translation is CASSLSGARDTQYF.

This clonotype was counted ten times or more. The CDR3 bases are TGCGCCAGCACCCCACTGGCTTCCTCCTACAATGAGCAGTTCTTC. Protein: CASTPLASSYNEQFF. V usage is TRBV5-1 and J usage is TRBJ2-1; D is unresolved. This CDR3 is built from 15 residues. Trimming removed 6 bases from V and 0 bases from J, with 13 bases in between. Germline loops: CDR1 SGHRS, CDR2 YFSETQ.

This clonotype appeared many times. The chain links TRBV6-5 to TRBJ1-6; the D is unclear. CDR3 length: 16 residues. With 5 bases removed from V and 10 bases from J, the gap between germline ends came to 21 bases. Germline CDR1 is MNHEY and CDR2 is SVGAGI. CDR3: CASSLLRGFTESPLHF. Written as DNA, the CDR3 is TGTGCCAGCAGTCTCCTAAGAGGGTTCACGGAGTCACCCCTCCACTTT.

This clonotype was detected ten times or more. The chain carries TRBV6-6 and TRBJ2-5; D is ambiguous. This CDR3 region has 13 residues. Trimming removed 2 bases at V and 2 bases at J, with 6 bases between. Per germline, CDR1 MNHNY and CDR2 SVGAGI (reference sequence). CDR3 amino acids: CASSYGLQETQYF. The CDR3 region has the DNA TGTGCCAGCAGTTACGGCCTACAAGAGACCCAGTACTTC.

V gene TRBV7-2 combines with J gene TRBJ2-7, with unresolved D. V dropped 1 base and J dropped 3 bases, with 4 bases sitting between them. Germline V CDR1 and CDR2: SGHTA, FQGNSA. This CDR3 is 12 amino acids long. The CDR3 coding sequence is TGTGCCAGCAGCTTAGGAGTCTACGAGCAGTACTTC. It specifies CASSLGVYEQYF.

The CDR3 nucleotides are TGTGCCAGCAGTTGGGCCCAGGGCGAAGCTTTCTTT. Translated: CASSWAQGEAFF. V gene TRBV12-3 or TRBV12-4 combines with J gene TRBJ1-1, with a possible D match to TRBD1 (5 bases). V lost 4 bases, J lost 8 bases, and 11 bases lay in between. The CDR3 extends over 12 amino acids.

The CDR3 here is CASSFLSTPWTSPNTGELFF. CDR3 sequence (DNA): TGTGCCAGCAGTTTCCTTTCAACACCCTGGACTAGCCCGAACACCGGGGAGCTGTTTTTT. The V and J genes are TRBV27 and TRBJ2-2, with TRBD2 identical over 8 bases. There are 20 residues in the CDR3. V shed 3 bases, J shed 0 bases, and the junction held 15 bases outside the gene matches. Germline V CDR1 and CDR2: MNHEY, SMNVEV (reference sequence).